Reported below is one T cell receptor beta chain. Its antigen remains unidentified. Some clones are missing from TCRdb's copy, which holds only in-frame ones; the method was immunoSEQ multiplex PCR. Of 23,000 or so clones in the sample, about 95% are singletons; the top ten hold less than 0.25%. This sample is drawn from a study of B cell selection in AIRE deficiency. Study-wide findings and caveats: Patient Tconv cells held 25% to 35% of Treg sequences shared by healthy donors. Of 3,500 to 4,000 shared Treg TCRbeta sequences, roughly 31% were healthy-donor-only and about 9.1% patient-only. Shared Treg sequences were biased toward short CDR3s with few non-templated nucleotide insertions.

Sorting defined conventional CD4 T cells as CD4+CD127+. Germline V gene sequence: CDR1 MNHEY, CDR2 SMNVEV (reference sequence). This CDR3 spans 14 amino acids. V dropped 6 bases and J dropped 5 bases, with 17 bases sitting between them. The origin of this receptor is a human donor in good health. The sequenced sample was CD4+CD127+ conventional T cells sorted from PBMCs. V usage is TRBV27 and J usage is TRBJ2-7; weak D call: TRBD2 (5 bases). The CDR3 bases are TGTGCCAGCAGGCCGAGGCTGGGAGTAAACGAGCAGTACTTC. It yields the protein CASRPRLGVNEQYF.